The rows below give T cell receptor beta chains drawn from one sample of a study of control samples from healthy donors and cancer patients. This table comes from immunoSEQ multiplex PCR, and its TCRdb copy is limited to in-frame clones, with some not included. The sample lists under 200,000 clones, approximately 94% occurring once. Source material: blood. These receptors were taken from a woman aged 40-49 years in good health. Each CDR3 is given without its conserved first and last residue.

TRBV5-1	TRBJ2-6	ASSLTASGANVLT
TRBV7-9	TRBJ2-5	ASSAVPRWETQY
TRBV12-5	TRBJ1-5	ASGWLNGAQPQH
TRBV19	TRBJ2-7	ASSMRGSEQY
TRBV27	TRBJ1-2	ASAVRAGRNGYT
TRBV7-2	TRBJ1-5	ASSLGGIGPNQPQH
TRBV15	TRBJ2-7	ATSSGIAGQAAEIYEQY
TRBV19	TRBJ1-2	ASSLDYGYT
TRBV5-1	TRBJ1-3	ASSLSGMGNTIY
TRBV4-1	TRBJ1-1	ASSQDPTANTEAF
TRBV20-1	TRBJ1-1	SASDGGANTEAF
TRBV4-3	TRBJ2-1	ASSQARALYNEQF
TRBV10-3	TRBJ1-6	AISGDRGYNSPLH
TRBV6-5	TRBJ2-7	ASSRQGMTEQY
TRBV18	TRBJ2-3	ASSPSSGFNTDTQY
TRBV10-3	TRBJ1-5	ASQKDSNQPQH